The 19 T cell receptor beta chains given below trace back to one sample, sequenced in a study of blood T cell repertoires in COVID-19. The repertoire was sequenced with immunoSEQ multiplex PCR; TCRdb's copy has only in-frame clones and lacks some. This table has about 150,000 clones, 75% to 90% appearing once. Sample: peripheral blood. These receptors were taken from an older man with acute or convalescent COVID-19.

This chain links TRBV5-1 with TRBJ2-7; D unresolved. CDR1 and CDR2 (germline): SGHRS, YFSETQ. The ends were cut back, 0 bases at V and 3 bases at J, with 7 bases in the middle. CDR3 length equals 13 residues. For the CDR3, the DNA is TGCGCCAGCAGCTTGGCCGCAGACTACGAGCAGTACTTC. This gives the protein CASSLAADYEQYF.

The V call is TRBV5-8, the J call TRBJ2-2; 11 bases are shared with TRBD1. V lost 1 base, J lost 3 bases, and 2 bases stayed unmatched. Germline loops: CDR1 SGHTS, CDR2 YDEGEE. The CDR3 extends over 16 amino acids. The CDR3 DNA reads TGTGCCAGCAGCTTGCTGGGACAGGGGGACACCGGGGAGCTGTTTTTT. Protein sequence: CASSLLGQGDTGELFF. The full variable domain, completed using reference TRBV5-8 and TRBJ2-2, is EAGVTQSPTHLIKTRGQQATLRCSPISGHTSVYWYQQALGLGLQFLLWYDEGEERNRGNFPPRFSGRQFPNYSSELNVNALELEDSALYLCASSLLGQGDTGELFFGEGSRLTVL.

There are a few counts of this clone. The chain combines TRBV18 with TRBJ2-7; 11 bases match TRBD2. This CDR3 contains 14 residues. Per the germline V gene, CDR1 is KGHSH and CDR2 is LQKENI. The ends lost 5 bases at V and 3 bases at J; junction bases unmatched: 3. The CDR3 region has the DNA TGTGCCAGCTCAGGGACTAGCGGTCTCTACGAGCAGTACTTC. It codes for CASSGTSGLYEQYF.

This clone occurred many times. This chain joins TRBV14 and TRBJ2-7; a weak D match, TRBD1 (6 bases). V shed 4 bases and J shed 4 bases, with 20 bases lying between them. The germline CDR1 and CDR2 sequences are SGHDN and FVKESK. The CDR3 totals 16 residues. CDR3 sequence (DNA): TGTGCCAGCAGCCCGCAAGGGGGATTTTTCTTATACGAGCAGTACTTC. Its protein is CASSPQGGFFLYEQYF.

This clone was recorded a few times. The chain uses TRBV5-4 and TRBJ1-2, with TRBD1 matching over 7 bases. Per the germline V gene, CDR1 is SGHNT and CDR2 is YYREEE (reference sequence). The CDR3 is made up of 14 amino acids. V dropped 0 bases and J dropped 4; count of bases not matched to a gene: 3. In nucleotides, the CDR3 is TGTGCCAGCAGCTTGGGGGACAGAGGCTATGGCTACACCTTC. This codes for CASSLGDRGYGYTF.

The chain couples TRBV11-1 to TRBJ2-7; 11 nucleotides match TRBD1. The CDR3 extends over 16 amino acids. The V segment lost 5 bases and the J segment 2 bases; nucleotides outside the gene matches: 8. Germline-derived CDR1 and CDR2 are SGHAT and FQDESV (reference sequence). CDR3 nucleotide sequence: TGTGCCAGCAGCCTTGGAGGACAGGGGGCAACCTACGAGCAGTACTTC. Its translation: CASSLGGQGATYEQYF.

This rearrangement joins TRBV18 to TRBJ1-1, with a possible D match to TRBD1 (6 bases). The ends were cut back, 3 bases at V and 0 bases at J, with 11 bases in the middle. The CDR3 totals 15 residues. CDR1 is KGHSH, CDR2 LQKENI, per germline. CDR3 nucleotides: TGTGCCAGCTCACCCGGACAGTTCATGAACACTGAAGCTTTCTTT. Translating gives CASSPGQFMNTEAFF.

This chain links TRBV30 with TRBJ1-6; TRBD1 is a possible D gene (6 bases). The ends were cut back, 3 bases at V and 7 bases at J, with 13 bases in the middle. The germline gives CDR1 GTSNPN, CDR2 SVGIG (reference sequence). This CDR3 has 14 residues. Here the CDR3 reads CAWREGGGNSPLHF. The CDR3 DNA reads as TGTGCCTGGAGGGAGGGCGGGGGCAATTCACCCCTCCACTTT.

The chain combines TRBV30 with TRBJ1-2; a weak D match, TRBD1 (6 bases). V was shortened by 2 bases and J by 4 bases, with 14 bases between the two germline ends. Germline loops: CDR1 GTSNPN, CDR2 SVGIG (reference sequence). The CDR3 covers 14 residues. The CDR3 DNA reads TGTGCCTGGAGTAGAACAGGGCATGCCTATGGCTACACCTTC. Translating it yields CAWSRTGHAYGYTF.

CDR3 sequence (DNA): TGTGCCAGCAGTTCCGTCTTGAACACTGAAGCTTTCTTT. Protein product: CASSSVLNTEAFF. V gene TRBV28 combines with J gene TRBJ1-1; no clear D. Trimming removed 4 bases at V and 0 bases at J, with 6 bases between. The CDR3 is made up of 13 amino acids. Germline CDR1 reads MDHEN; CDR2 reads SYDVKM.

The chain combines TRBV7-2 with TRBJ1-6, with 8 positions matching TRBD1. Germline trimming cut 3 bases from V and 13 bases from J; bases unmatched to any gene: 5. CDR1 and CDR2 from the germline V gene are SGHTA and FQGNSA. The CDR3 is 13 residues long. In nucleotides, the CDR3 is TGTGCCAGCAGCTTGGACAGGGTTAGCCCCCTCCACTTT. Its translation is CASSLDRVSPLHF.

This chain uses TRBV12-3 or TRBV12-4 with TRBJ2-7; D might be TRBD2 (6 bases). CDR3 length: 11 residues. The V end was cut by 8 bases, the J end by 4 bases, with 9 bases between. As DNA, the CDR3 is TGTGCCAGCTCTGGGGGGTACGAGCAGTACTTC. This codes for CASSGGYEQYF.

This chain uses TRBV5-1 with TRBJ2-2; no firm D call. From germline, CDR1 is SGHRS and CDR2 YFSETQ. The CDR3 contains 12 residues. V was cut by 1 base and J by 7 bases, with 5 bases left in between. CDR3 sequence reads: CASSLPGGELFF. The CDR3 nucleotides are TGCGCCAGCAGCTTGCCAGGCGGGGAGCTGTTTTTT. The entire variable domain, with the rest obtained from reference TRBV5-1 and TRBJ2-2, is as follows: KAGVTQTPRYLIKTRGQQVTLSCSPISGHRSVSWYQQTPGQGLQFLFEYFSETQRNKGNFPGRFSGRQFSNSRSEMNVSTLELGDSALYLCASSLPGGELFFGEGSRLTVL.

V gene TRBV19 combines with J gene TRBJ1-2, with 8 bases fitting TRBD1. Trimming took 6 bases from V and 3 from J; bases not matched to a gene: 3. CDR1 and CDR2 from the germline V gene are LNHDA and SQIVND (reference sequence). This CDR3 has 13 amino acids. The DNA for the CDR3 is TGTGCCAGTAGCCCGACAGGGGACTATGGCTACACCTTC. Translated, it gives CASSPTGDYGYTF.

The rearrangement joins TRBV2 to TRBJ1-3, with 8 nucleotides matching TRBD1. The CDR3 sequence is 14 residues long. The germline V gene encodes CDR1 SNHLY and CDR2 FYNNEI. Trimming at V came to 4 bases and at J to 5 bases, leaving 4 bases not matched to a gene. In nucleotides, the CDR3 is TGTGCCAGCAGTGGACAGGGGCGGCGAAACACCATATATTTT. Protein: CASSGQGRRNTIYF.

This chain connects TRBV3-1 (or the pseudogene TRBV3-2) to TRBJ2-4; 8 nucleotides align to TRBD1. The germline CDR1 and CDR2 sequences are LGHDT and YNNKEL (reference sequence). The CDR3 has 13 amino acids. V lost 7 bases, J lost 7 bases, and 6 bases stayed unmatched. As DNA, the CDR3 is TGTGCCAGCACGTCCGGGACAGGCAACATTCAGTACTTC. Translation gives CASTSGTGNIQYF.

The gene calls are TRBV29-1 and TRBJ2-3; a possible D gene is TRBD1 (6 bases). The CDR3 has 13 residues. CDR1 is SQVTM and CDR2 is ANQGSEA in the germline V gene. Between the trimmed V and J ends, which lost 4 bases and 1 base, there was a span of 9 bases. The CDR3 is CSVARTGTDTQYF. The CDR3, as DNA: TGCAGCGTTGCCCGGACAGGCACAGATACGCAGTATTTT.

The chain employs TRBV2 and TRBJ2-5; D gene ambiguous. In germline, CDR1 is SNHLY, CDR2 FYNNEI. This CDR3 comprises 11 residues. Deletions cut 3 bases from V and 9 bases from J, with 8 bases between. Here the CDR3 DNA reads TGTGCCAGCAGTGACAGTTCGCCCCAGTACTTC. It yields the protein CASSDSSPQYF. Combining the CDR3 with reference TRBV2 and TRBJ2-5 gives the whole variable domain EPEVTQTPSHQVTQMGQEVILRCVPISNHLYFYWYRQILGQKVEFLVSFYNNEISEKSEIFDDQFSVERPDGSNFTLKIRSTKLEDSAMYFCASSDSSPQYFGPGTRLLVL.

The rearrangement links TRBV3-1 (or the pseudogene TRBV3-2) to TRBJ1-3; possible D gene TRBD1, 6 bases. Trimming pared 5 bases from V and 2 bases from J, leaving 13 bases between. Germline assignment: CDR1 LGHDT and CDR2 YNNKEL (reference sequence). The CDR3 has 15 amino acids. The CDR3 loop reads CASSFYQGTGNTIYF. The CDR3 nucleotides are TGTGCCAGCAGCTTCTACCAGGGGACTGGAAACACCATATATTTT.